Listed here are 4 T cell receptor beta chains from one sample, sequenced in a study of breast tumors, draining lymph nodes, adjacent tissues. TCRdb reanalysed the multiplex PCR reads using MiXCR and keeps one entry per CDR3 protein. The repertoire consists of around 170,000 distinct CDR3 sequences, with 25% to 40% occurring once and the leading ten covering approximately 4.2%. Samples came from axillary lymph nodes draining the breast cancer. The sequenced sample was axillary lymph node tissue. The receptors were sampled from a female donor with breast cancer. Some clones in this sample may be carry-over from other donors' samples.

Comments on this clonotype: The junction shows a germline mismatch at one end, possibly a read error. This chain uses TRBV11-3 with TRBJ2-7; tentatively, D is TRBD1 (6 bases). Germline V gene data show CDR1 as SGHNT and CDR2 as YENEEA. This CDR3 comprises 15 residues. DNA of the CDR3: TGTGCCTGCAGTGCTATGGACAGATCCTCCTACGAGCAGTACTTC. It yields the protein CACSAMDRSSYEQYF.

This clonotype was seen at least ten times. This rearrangement joins TRBV2 to TRBJ1-4, with 10 bases lining up with TRBD1. The CDR3 loop spans 13 amino acids. V trimming: 9 bases; J trimming: 8 bases; junction bases outside the gene matches: 6. CDR1 and CDR2 (germline): SNHLY, FYNNEI. The CDR3 DNA follows: TGTGCCAGACCGGGACAGGGGAGAGAAAAACTGTTTTTT. This encodes CARPGQGREKLFF.

CDR3 nucleotides: TGCGCCAGCAGCTTGGAGGGTTCTAGCAGGCCGGGACTAACCGTCCACGAGCAGTACTTC. The encoded protein is CASSLEGSSRPGLTVHEQYF. The J gene is TRBJ2-7, the V gene TRBV5-1; 7 bases map to TRBD2. Germline CDR1 reads SGHRS; CDR2 reads YFSETQ. The CDR3 is 20 amino acids. V gave up 0 bases and J gave up 5 bases; unmatched junction bases: 23.

This clonotype occurred many times. V and J are TRBV5-8 and TRBJ2-1; D is undetermined. Germline-derived CDR1 and CDR2 are SGHTS and YDEGEE. The CDR3 totals 15 residues. With 9 bases removed from V and 2 bases from J, the gap between germline ends came to 18 bases. This CDR3 reads CATKESGEAYNEQFF. As DNA, the CDR3 is TGTGCCACTAAAGAGTCCGGAGAAGCCTACAATGAGCAGTTCTTC.